This T cell receptor beta chain was sequenced during a study of early T cells in non-severe SARS-CoV-2 infection. TCRdb reprocessed the 5' RACE reads with MiXCR, giving one entry per CDR3 protein. The table has about 20,000 distinct CDR3 sequences, about 4.4% seen once; the top ten hold 5.3%. Germline lookup yields CDR1 SGHNT and CDR2 YYREEE (reference sequence). The CDR3 contains 16 residues. The trim removed 3 bases at V and 1 base at J, leaving 2 bases unmatched. This clonotype was seen many times. V gene TRBV5-4 combines with J gene TRBJ2-2; 11 nucleotides match TRBD2. The origin of this receptor is an adult who was a healthcare worker with PCR-confirmed SARS-CoV-2 infection or an uninfected control (not recorded which). Sequenced input: whole blood. The CDR3 loop reads CASSSLAGGNTGELFF. CDR3 bases: TGTGCCAGCAGCTCTCTAGCGGGAGGGAACACCGGGGAGCTGTTTTTT.